These 21 T cell receptor beta chains came from one sample sequenced in a study of blood T cells in healthy people across ages. With a J-beta primer mix and a sample-barcoded 5' primer, a second PCR ran about 7 to 12 cycles. A single record per CDR3 protein comes from TCRdb applying MiXCR to the 5' RACE reads. Among about 970,000 distinct CDR3 sequences listed, about 51% were seen once. Sequencing was performed on blood. Source of these receptors: an older woman in good health.

The rearrangement joins TRBV28 to TRBJ1-4; 11 nucleotides agree with TRBD1. Trimming at V came to 4 bases and at J to 1 base, leaving 5 bases not matched to a gene. Germline V gene lookup returns CDR1 MDHEN and CDR2 SYDVKM. The CDR3 has 17 residues. For the CDR3, the DNA is TGTGCCAGCAGTTCACCGGGACAGGGGGGAACTAATGAAAAACTGTTTTTT. Translated, it gives CASSSPGQGGTNEKLFF.

In its sample, this clonotype was seen a few times. The chain combines TRBV25-1 with TRBJ2-7, with 10 bases that match TRBD2. The CDR3 runs to 14 residues. Looked up from germline, CDR1 is MGHDK and CDR2 is SYGVNS. With 8 bases clipped from V and 0 bases from J, the junction kept 4 bases outside the gene matches. The CDR3 sequence is CASALAGISYEQYF. CDR3 nucleotide sequence: TGTGCCAGCGCACTAGCGGGGATCTCCTACGAGCAGTACTTC.

The CDR3 is CASSFPGQLGYNSPLHF. CDR3 bases: TGTGCCAGCAGTTTCCCGGGACAGCTGGGGTATAATTCACCCCTCCACTTT. V gene TRBV28 combines with J gene TRBJ1-6; TRBD1 matches 7 bases. The CDR3 is 17 residues long. V lost 3 bases and J lost 4; bases outside the gene matches: 9. Germline values: CDR1 MDHEN, CDR2 SYDVKM.

This chain links TRBV3-1 with TRBJ1-5; TRBD1 might be the D (6 bases). V lost 4 bases and J lost 4, with 20 bases in between. This CDR3 has 17 amino acids. Germline V gene lookup returns CDR1 LGHDT and CDR2 YNNKEL (reference sequence). CDR3 DNA sequence: TGTGCCAGCAGCCCCGAGGATCCTGGGACACCTAATCAGCCCCAGCATTTT. Translation gives CASSPEDPGTPNQPQHF.

This clonotype was seen only a few times. The rearrangement uses TRBV29-1 and TRBJ2-7; 8 nucleotides match TRBD1. The CDR3 has 12 residues. Per the germline V gene, CDR1 is SQVTM and CDR2 is ANQGSEA. With V trimmed by 7 bases and J by 3 bases, 5 bases remained unmatched. CDR3 sequence: CSAVDRGYEQYF. The CDR3 nucleotides read TGCAGCGCCGTTGACAGGGGCTACGAGCAGTACTTC.

The chain joins TRBV7-9 to TRBJ2-1; D unresolved. The CDR3 is 15 residues long. Germline V lookup: CDR1 SEHNR, CDR2 FQNEAQ (reference sequence). Trimming left V 0 bases short and J 3 bases short, with 9 bases between. The CDR3 DNA reads TGTGCCAGCAGCTTAGCTTCCGCAGTCTACAATGAGCAGTTCTTC. It yields the protein CASSLASAVYNEQFF.

The chain combines TRBV5-1 with TRBJ1-5; D is undetermined. Germline V lookup: CDR1 SGHRS, CDR2 YFSETQ. V gave up 1 base and J gave up 0 bases, with 8 bases separating them. This CDR3 has 15 amino acids. The DNA for the CDR3 is TGCGCCAGCAGCTTGCTGGGTTATAGCAATCAGCCCCAGCATTTT. Its protein is CASSLLGYSNQPQHF.

For this clonotype: Germline and junction disagree at one end, which may indicate a read error. This chain links TRBV6-6 with TRBJ1-5; D not resolved. The CDR3 sequence is 13 residues long. Germline CDR1 MNHNY, CDR2 SVGAGI (reference sequence). The CDR3 reads CACSLVENQPQHF. The CDR3 DNA is TGTGCCTGCAGTTTGGTCGAGAATCAGCCCCAGCATTTT.

As to this clonotype: A read error may account for a junction end that differs from germline. The chain is built from TRBV6-1 and TRBJ2-3; D ambiguous. This CDR3 spans 15 amino acids. Germline V gene lookup returns CDR1 MNHNS and CDR2 SASEGT. The chain's CDR3 is CASSRDMWSTDAQYF. CDR3 coding DNA: TGTGCCAGCAGTCGCGATATGTGGTCCACAGATGCGCAGTATTTT.

This clonotype has just a few counts. The chain is built from TRBV4-3 and TRBJ2-1, with 12 bases matching TRBD1. Germline trimming cut 3 bases from V and 4 bases from J; bases unmatched to any gene: 10. This CDR3 comprises 18 residues. From germline, CDR1 is LGHNA and CDR2 YSLEER. The CDR3 here is CASSQGQGAVLLYNEQFF. CDR3 in DNA: TGCGCCAGCAGCCAGGGACAGGGGGCCGTTCTCTTATACAATGAGCAGTTCTTC.

The rearrangement links TRBV28 to TRBJ2-7; 11 nucleotides agree with TRBD1. Germline V gives CDR1 MDHEN, CDR2 SYDVKM. V lost 4 bases, J lost 3 bases, and 2 bases stayed unmatched. The CDR3 extends over 14 amino acids. As DNA, the CDR3 is TGTGCCAGCAGTTCGGGACAGGGGGTCTACGAGCAGTACTTC. Protein: CASSSGQGVYEQYF.

The chain has TRBV20-1 and TRBJ2-5; D is unclear. With 5 bases removed from V and 11 bases from J, the gap between germline ends came to 15 bases. Germline V gene lookup returns CDR1 DFQATT and CDR2 SNEGSKA (reference sequence). CDR3 length: 11 residues. CDR3 loop: CSAPRVNEQYF. The CDR3 DNA reads as TGCAGTGCTCCGAGAGTCAATGAGCAGTACTTC.

The chain employs TRBV12-3 or TRBV12-4 and TRBJ2-1; 8 bases align to TRBD2. Gene TRBJ2-7 matches the end of the DNA better, so the J call may be wrong. The CDR3 has 15 amino acids. CDR3 residues: CASIRAGVSYNEQYF. The CDR3 DNA is TGTGCCAGCATCCGAGCGGGAGTGTCCTACAATGAGCAGTACTTC.

CDR3 in amino acids: CASGPRGAILINTEAFF. As DNA, the CDR3 is TGTGCCAGCGGACCTCGAGGGGCCATACTGATAAACACTGAAGCTTTCTTT. This chain uses TRBV28 with TRBJ1-1, with a possible D match to TRBD1 (5 bases). CDR1 MDHEN and CDR2 SYDVKM come from the germline V gene. This CDR3 has 17 amino acids. V was pared by 8 bases and J by 2 bases, with 24 bases between.

This clonotype was observed a few times. This chain joins TRBV7-2 and TRBJ2-5, with D possibly TRBD2 on 6 matching bases. Trimming removed 4 bases at V and 11 bases at J, with 20 bases between. Germline CDR1 reads SGHTA; CDR2 reads FQGNSA. The CDR3 runs to 14 residues. The CDR3: CASSYTVGIREQYF. DNA of the CDR3: TGTGCCAGCAGCTATACGGTTGGTATTCGGGAGCAGTACTTC. The whole variable domain, remainder taken from reference TRBV7-2 and TRBJ2-5, is GAGVSQSPSNKVTEKGKDVELRCDPISGHTALYWYRQSLGQGLEFLIYFQGNSAPDKSGLPSDRFSAERTGGSVSTLTIQRTQQEDSAVYLCASSYTVGIREQYFGPGTRLLVL.

This clonotype has ten or more counts. A read error may produce the germline difference seen at one junction end. The chain joins TRBV5-1 to TRBJ2-5; maybe TRBD1 (6 bases). CDR1 is SGHRS and CDR2 is YFSETQ in the germline V gene. The CDR3 is 14 residues long. The CDR3 spells CASSLGTSQETQYF. For the CDR3, the DNA is TGTGCCAGCAGTCTGGGGACAAGCCAAGAGACCCAGTACTTC. Filled out from reference TRBV5-1 and TRBJ2-5, the complete variable domain reads KAGVTQTPRYLIKTRGQQVTLSCSPISGHRSVSWYQQTPGQGLQFLFEYFSETQRNKGNFPGRFSGRQFSNSRSEMNVSTLELGDSALYLCASSLGTSQETQYFGPGTRLLVL.

The chain uses TRBV20-1 and TRBJ2-3; D gene ambiguous. V was cut by 5 bases and J by 2 bases, with 14 bases left in between. The germline CDR1 and CDR2 sequences are DFQATT and SNEGSKA (reference sequence). The CDR3 loop spans 14 amino acids. CDR3 sequence: CSAPARLFTDTQYF. The CDR3 DNA reads TGCAGTGCTCCAGCCCGCTTATTCACAGATACGCAGTATTTT.

This chain joins TRBV21-1 and TRBJ2-7; the DNA was not used to check the table's D call, TRBD2. TRBV21-1 counts as a pseudogene. CDR3 length: 15 residues. CDR3 in amino acids: CASIRLAESSYEQYF. The CDR3 nucleotides read TGTGCCAGCATCCGACTAGCGGAAAGCTCCTACGAGCAGTACTTC.

The chain combines TRBV24-1 with TRBJ2-3; D is possibly TRBD1 (6 bases). CDR3 length: 18 residues. From germline, CDR1 is KGHDR and CDR2 SFDVKD. The V and J ends lost 4 bases and 7 bases respectively, with 26 bases between them. Here the CDR3 reads CATSDPFSQGLKGNTQYF. CDR3 nucleotide sequence: TGTGCCACCAGTGACCCGTTCTCACAGGGTTTAAAAGGAAATACGCAGTATTTT.

The chain joins TRBV7-2 to TRBJ2-3; TRBD2 might be the D (6 bases). The CDR3 has 16 residues. Germline V gene lookup returns CDR1 SGHTA and CDR2 FQGNSA. Trimming took off 2 bases at V and 1 base at J, with 13 bases between the two ends. The CDR3 loop is CASSLWREAGTDTQYF. In DNA, the CDR3 is TGTGCCAGCAGCTTATGGAGGGAGGCGGGCACAGATACGCAGTATTTT.

This clonotype came up a few times. The chain links TRBV5-1 to TRBJ1-4; D gene uncertain. This CDR3 has 15 residues. Per germline, CDR1 SGHRS and CDR2 YFSETQ. V gave up 4 bases and J gave up 8 bases, with 18 bases separating them. CDR3 loop: CASSPGGGEDEKLFF. The DNA of the CDR3 is TGCGCCAGCAGCCCCGGCGGAGGCGAGGACGAAAAACTGTTTTTT. The full variable domain, rest sourced from reference TRBV5-1 and TRBJ1-4, is KAGVTQTPRYLIKTRGQQVTLSCSPISGHRSVSWYQQTPGQGLQFLFEYFSETQRNKGNFPGRFSGRQFSNSRSEMNVSTLELGDSALYLCASSPGGGEDEKLFFGSGTQLSVL.